Sequencing of this TCR beta chain was carried out in a study of T-cell memory formation after mild COVID-19. Looking at the study overall: TCR clusters were mostly donor specific.

Regarding this clonotype: What it binds is not known.

The 5'RACE method, run with constant-segment primers, produced TCR alpha and TCR beta cDNA libraries (carrying sample barcodes and UMIs). TCRdb called the 5' RACE reads again in MiXCR, with one record for every CDR3 protein. The table shows 470,000 or so distinct CDR3 sequences, with around 27% occurring only once. Study conclusions and caveats: Contracting clones, day 15 to 85, had balanced CD4/CD8, and later expanders favored CD4+.

After removal of 1 base from V and 0 bases from J, the junction contained 3 bases not matched to a gene. CDR3 size: 18 residues. The TCR originated in an adult woman who had mild COVID-19 (a few samples of this study predate the infection). Cell type and time point are not known. V is TRBV12-3 or TRBV12-4 and J is TRBJ2-6, with 10 bases lining up with TRBD2. Sequenced: PBMCs or a T cell subset sorted from them (not recorded which). CDR3 nucleotides: TGTGCCAGCAGTTTAGGACTAGCGGGCCTCTCTGGGGCCAACGTCCTGACTTTC. The encoded protein is CASSLGLAGLSGANVLTF.